The T cell receptor beta chain under discussion was sequenced for a study of cytomegalovirus exposure and HLA in healthy donors. Study-level background: The early release's HLA-typed donors yielded 78 million or so unique TCRs. Of all 400 or so donors who were genotyped, roughly 85% belonged to the Caucasian-associated ancestry cluster. Findings and caveats of the study: Investigators reported 150 to 200 TCR beta chains as tied to cytomegalovirus. Among immune exposure information, only CMV serostatus was available.

Germline loops: CDR1 MNHNY, CDR2 SVGAGI (reference sequence). This CDR3 has 13 amino acids. The V and J ends lost 8 bases and 2 bases, in that order; junction bases with no gene match: 5. 60 Vbeta and 13 Jbeta primers were used in PCR. Here immunoSEQ multiplex PCR was the method, and the copy in TCRdb shows in-frame clones only, minus some. This sample has 130,000 to 150,000 clones, with about 80% found just once. For this clone: Its antigen is undetermined.

The chain is built from TRBV6-6 and TRBJ2-7; TRBD1 aligns across 8 bases. The TCR originated in a woman aged 55-75 years in good health and CMV-seropositive. Sequences were obtained from PBMCs. The CDR3: CASGGTGPYEQYF. For the CDR3, the DNA is TGTGCCAGCGGGGGGACAGGCCCCTACGAGCAGTACTTC.